These T cell receptor beta chains were read from a single sample in a study of T cell responses to AZD1222 COVID-19 vaccine. Clones were read by immunoSEQ multiplex PCR, and TCRdb kept only the in-frame ones, dropping some. The sample lists about 100,000 clones; about 87% were seen once. The input for sequencing was peripheral blood, taken on day 0 of AZD1222 vaccination. The receptor set was obtained from an adult in good health. Each CDR3 is given with its conserved first and last residue.

>TRBV5-1|TRBJ2-1
CASGPGLAGDEQFF
>TRBV5-5|TRBJ2-3
CASSSPDRSSTDTQYF
>TRBV25-1|TRBJ1-5
CASSDSRHSNQPQHF
>TRBV6-2/TRBV6-3|TRBJ2-7
CASSYWYEQYF
>TRBV20-1|TRBJ2-4
CSAAAKNIQYF
>TRBV7-9|TRBJ1-4
CASSGLTGEGEKLFF
>TRBV3-1/TRBV3-2|TRBJ1-1
CASSQGGMINTEAFF
>TRBV19|TRBJ2-3
CASSGASVGTQYF
>TRBV7-3|TRBJ2-5
CASSLERLETQYF
>TRBV11-2|TRBJ1-1
CASSLTPGVNTEAFF
>TRBV27|TRBJ2-1
CASSPGTSVNEQFF
>TRBV5-1|TRBJ1-1
CASSLGQGVITEAFF
>TRBV5-1|TRBJ1-1
CASSSPAQNTEAFF
>TRBV2|TRBJ1-2
CASSEGGGFDYGYTF
>TRBV5-6|TRBJ2-7
CASSPGGGLGAYEQYF
>TRBV11-2|TRBJ1-1
CASSRSGGKAFF
>TRBV7-9|TRBJ1-1
CASSTRRDTQEAFF
>TRBV7-9|TRBJ2-1
CASSTLAVEQFF
>TRBV7-2|TRBJ1-1
CASSSRGRGLTEAFF
>TRBV27|TRBJ2-2
CASTVSGTGGELFF
>TRBV9|TRBJ2-2
CASSVRGTGELFF
>TRBV5-4|TRBJ2-1
CASSLPSGVYNEQFF
>TRBV5-1|TRBJ2-1
CASSLEVGGRINEQFF
>TRBV7-3|TRBJ2-2
CASSARGPANTGELFF
>TRBV7-6|TRBJ1-5
CASSSEGQPQHF
>TRBV27|TRBJ2-2
CASSYRGTGELFF
>TRBV5-1|TRBJ2-4
CASSFGGAGGPTKNIQYF
>TRBV6-5|TRBJ2-1
CASSTMDNEQFF
>TRBV18|TRBJ2-3
CASSQQGSTNTDTQYF
>TRBV5-4|TRBJ1-2
CASSLGRTYGYTF
>TRBV7-2|TRBJ1-6
CASSLALHSPLHF
>TRBV20-1|TRBJ1-1
CSASGGRMNTEAFF
>TRBV7-8|TRBJ2-1
CASSFPRWAAQTYEQFF
>TRBV29-1|TRBJ1-3
CSVSQGGGGNTIYF
>TRBV19|TRBJ1-1
CASTLRQKAFF
>TRBV7-3|TRBJ2-2
CASSARTSENTGELFF
>TRBV6-5|TRBJ1-4
CATHERTNEKLFF
>TRBV2|TRBJ2-1
CASRGGLAEINEQFF
>TRBV18|TRBJ1-1
CASSTLNTEAFF
>TRBV18|TRBJ2-7
CASSPPSGQVNYEQYF
>TRBV18|TRBJ1-2
CASSPGQGGYYGYTF
>TRBV4-1|TRBJ1-6
CASSRDRGNSPLHF
>TRBV19|TRBJ2-7
CASSPGARGEQYF
>TRBV6-5|TRBJ1-6
CASSYSIGSESPLHF
>TRBV2|TRBJ1-2
CASRKEEGASNGYTF
>TRBV5-4|TRBJ2-7
CASSLGTYEQYF
>TRBV4-3|TRBJ1-3
CASSTTRGGDVSGNTIYF
>TRBV7-9|TRBJ2-3
CASSLSGQVDQYF